This T cell receptor beta chain was retrieved from a study of T cell responses to AZD1222 COVID-19 vaccine. This clone showed up just once. Its antigen is still unknown. Produced via immunoSEQ multiplex PCR; TCRdb's table is partial and in-frame only. The sample has tens of thousands of clones, more than 60% seen once. Findings and caveats of the study: Seropositive AZD1222 recipients at baseline numbered only 5 or 6. White British ancestry dominated among donors, who included more females, and clonal diversity was possibly underestimated.

Specimen: peripheral blood, collected on day 0 of MenACWY control vaccination. This sequence was found in an adult in good health.

The CDR3 DNA reads TGTGCCAGCAGCGTTAGGGGGAGACAGGGACAAGTCGGGGAGACCCAGTACTTC. Translating it yields CASSVRGRQGQVGETQYF. The chain employs TRBV9 and TRBJ2-5, with TRBD1 matching 7 bases. The V gene end was trimmed by 2 bases and the J gene end by 5 bases; junction bases not matched to a gene: 18. Germline CDR1 reads SGDLS; CDR2 reads YYNGEE. CDR3 length: 18 residues.